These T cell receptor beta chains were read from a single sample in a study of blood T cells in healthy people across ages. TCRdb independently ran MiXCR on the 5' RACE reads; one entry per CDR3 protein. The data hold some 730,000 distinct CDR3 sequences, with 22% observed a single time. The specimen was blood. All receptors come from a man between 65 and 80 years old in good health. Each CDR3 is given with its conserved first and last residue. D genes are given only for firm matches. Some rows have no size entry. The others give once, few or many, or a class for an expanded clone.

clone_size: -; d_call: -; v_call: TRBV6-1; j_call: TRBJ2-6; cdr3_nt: TGTGCCAGCAGCTGGGGGACGTTAAGCTCTGGGGCCAACGTCCTGACTTTC; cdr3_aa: CASSWGTLSSGANVLTF
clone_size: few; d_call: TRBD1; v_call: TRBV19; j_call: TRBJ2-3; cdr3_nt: TGTGCCAGTAGCACTTTGCAGCGACAGGGCAACACAGATACGCAGTATTTT; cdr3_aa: CASSTLQRQGNTDTQYF
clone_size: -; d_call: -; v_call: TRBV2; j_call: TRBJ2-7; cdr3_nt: TGTGCCAGCACGGGCCGATCAAACCCCACCTACGAGCAGTACTTC; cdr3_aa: CASTGRSNPTYEQYF
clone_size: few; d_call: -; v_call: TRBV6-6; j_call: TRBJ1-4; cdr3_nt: TGTGCCACCTCCGAGTCGTATAATGAAAAACTGTTTTTT; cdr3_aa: CATSESYNEKLFF
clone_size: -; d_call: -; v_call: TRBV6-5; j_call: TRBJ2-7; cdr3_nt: TGTGCCAGCAGGGGCCCAGAGACCTACGAGCAGTACTTC; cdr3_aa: CASRGPETYEQYF
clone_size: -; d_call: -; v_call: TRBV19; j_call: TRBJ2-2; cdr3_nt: TGTGCCGGTAGTATTGGGGGGGGCAGGACCGGGGAGCTGTTTTTT; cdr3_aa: CAGSIGGGRTGELFF
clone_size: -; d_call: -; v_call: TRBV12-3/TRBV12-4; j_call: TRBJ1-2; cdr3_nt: TGTGCCTGCCTGGAGGGGGGCTTCACCTATGGCTACACCTTC; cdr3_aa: CACLEGGFTYGYTF
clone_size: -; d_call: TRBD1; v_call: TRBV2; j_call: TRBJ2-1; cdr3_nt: TGTGCCAGCAGTGAGCGGACAGGGGTCAATGAGCAGTTCTTC; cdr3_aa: CASSERTGVNEQFF
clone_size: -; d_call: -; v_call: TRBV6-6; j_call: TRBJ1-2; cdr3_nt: TGTGCCAGCAGATTACACTATGGCTACACCTTC; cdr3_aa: CASRLHYGYTF
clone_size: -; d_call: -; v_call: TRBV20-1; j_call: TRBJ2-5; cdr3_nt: TGCAGTGCTAGAGGCCTGGGGCCGGGAGAGACCCAGTACTTC; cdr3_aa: CSARGLGPGETQYF
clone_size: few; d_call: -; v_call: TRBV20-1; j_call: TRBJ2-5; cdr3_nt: TGCAGTGCTATTCCAGACCGGGAGACCCAGTACTTC; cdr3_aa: CSAIPDRETQYF
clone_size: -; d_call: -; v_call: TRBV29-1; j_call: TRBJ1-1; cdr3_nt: TGCAGCGTTTCTCTTGGGGGGAGTACTGAAGCTTTCTTT; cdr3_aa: CSVSLGGSTEAFF
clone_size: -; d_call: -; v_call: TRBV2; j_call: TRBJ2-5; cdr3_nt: TGTGCCAGCAAGGGTTCTCTTCAAGAGACCCAGTACTTC; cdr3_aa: CASKGSLQETQYF
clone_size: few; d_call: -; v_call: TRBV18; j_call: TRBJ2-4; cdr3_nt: TGTGCCAGCTCACCGCCAGCGATAGGGAACATTCAGTACTTC; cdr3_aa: CASSPPAIGNIQYF
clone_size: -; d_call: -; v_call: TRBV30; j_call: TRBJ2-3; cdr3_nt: TGTGCCTGGAGAAGGGGAGTCCACACAGATACGCAGTATTTT; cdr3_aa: CAWRRGVHTDTQYF
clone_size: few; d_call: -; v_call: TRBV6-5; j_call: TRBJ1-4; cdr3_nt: TGTGCCAGCAGCATGACAGATACGAGTGAAAAACTGTTTTTT; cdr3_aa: CASSMTDTSEKLFF
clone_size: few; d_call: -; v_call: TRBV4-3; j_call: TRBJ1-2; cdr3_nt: TGCGCCAGCAGCCAAGATTCTTATACAGCCTCCTATGGCTACACCTTC; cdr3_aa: CASSQDSYTASYGYTF
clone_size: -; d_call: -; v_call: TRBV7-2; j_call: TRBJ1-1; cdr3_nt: TGTGCCAGCAGCTCCTACGAGACAGCGACCACTGAAGCTTTCTTT; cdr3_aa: CASSSYETATTEAFF
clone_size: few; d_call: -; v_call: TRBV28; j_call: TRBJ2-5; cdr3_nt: TGTGCCAGCAGTTTTCATAGCCAAGAGACCCAGTACTTC; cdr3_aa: CASSFHSQETQYF
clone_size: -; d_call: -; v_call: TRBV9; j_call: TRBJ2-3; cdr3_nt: TGTGCCAGCAGCCCTGCCCTTAGCGCCCAAAGCACAGATACGCAGTATTTT; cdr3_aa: CASSPALSAQSTDTQYF
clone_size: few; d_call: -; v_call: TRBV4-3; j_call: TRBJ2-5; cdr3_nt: TGCGCCAGCAGCCAAGCCCATCCTGATGGGGAAGAGACCCAGTACTTC; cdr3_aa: CASSQAHPDGEETQYF
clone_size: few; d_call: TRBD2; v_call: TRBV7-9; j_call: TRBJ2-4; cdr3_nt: TGTGCCAGCAGCATCCCGGGACTAGCGGATTTCAAAAACATTCAGTACTTC; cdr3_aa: CASSIPGLADFKNIQYF
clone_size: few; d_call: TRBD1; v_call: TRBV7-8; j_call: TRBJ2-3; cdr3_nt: TGTGCCAGCAGCAATGGACAGGGATTCGGCACAGATACGCAGTATTTT; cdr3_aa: CASSNGQGFGTDTQYF
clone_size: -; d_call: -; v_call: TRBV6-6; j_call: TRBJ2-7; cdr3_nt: TGTGCCAGCAGTTACCGGGACTTCCAGTACTTC; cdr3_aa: CASSYRDFQYF
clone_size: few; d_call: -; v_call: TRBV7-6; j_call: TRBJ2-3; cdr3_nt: TGTGCCAGCAGCTTAGCGGGGGGGCCGGGAGATACGCAGTATTTT; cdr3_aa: CASSLAGGPGDTQYF
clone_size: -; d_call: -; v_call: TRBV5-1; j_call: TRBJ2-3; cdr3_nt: TGCGCCAGCAGCTTAAGGACGGGTTTGGATACGCAGTATTTT; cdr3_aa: CASSLRTGLDTQYF
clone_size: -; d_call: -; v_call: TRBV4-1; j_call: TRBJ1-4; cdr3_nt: TGCGCCAGCAGGGAAAACGGTGCAGCTAATGAAAAACTGTTTTTT; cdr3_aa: CASRENGAANEKLFF
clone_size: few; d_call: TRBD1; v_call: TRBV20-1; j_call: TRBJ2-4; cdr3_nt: TGCAGTGCTATAAATACAGGGGTCGGCATTCAGTACTTC; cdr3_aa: CSAINTGVGIQYF
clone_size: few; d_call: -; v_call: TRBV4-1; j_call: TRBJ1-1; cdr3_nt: TGCGCCAGCAGCCAAGATGGGCAGATAAACACTGAAGCTTTCTTT; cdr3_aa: CASSQDGQINTEAFF
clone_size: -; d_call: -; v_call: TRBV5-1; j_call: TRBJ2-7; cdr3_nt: TGCGCCAGCAGCTTGAGTACGGGTGAGCAGTACTTC; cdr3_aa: CASSLSTGEQYF
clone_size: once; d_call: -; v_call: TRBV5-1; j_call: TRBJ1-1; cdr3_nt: TGCGCCGGCGGCTTGGTGGAGACTGAAGCTTTCTTT; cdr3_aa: CAGGLVETEAFF